This T cell receptor beta chain was found in a study of blood T cell repertoires in COVID-19. For the study at large: Sites in the United States, Italy and Spain provided acute and convalescent COVID-19 samples.

Trimming stripped 4 bases from V and 16 bases from J, with 20 bases between. Germline CDR1 and CDR2: SGHTA and FQGNSA. The CDR3 is 13 residues long. Profiling relied on immunoSEQ multiplex PCR, and the TCRdb table lists in-frame clones only, not all of them. The sample yields about 92,000 clones, 85% seen once. The chain employs TRBV7-2 and TRBJ2-1; TRBD1 might be the D (6 bases). This receptor was identified in an older man with acute or convalescent COVID-19. Material for sequencing was peripheral blood. DNA for the CDR3: TGTGCCAGCAGCTCAAAGGGGGACCTAGCTGGATTCTTC. This encodes CASSSKGDLAGFF.